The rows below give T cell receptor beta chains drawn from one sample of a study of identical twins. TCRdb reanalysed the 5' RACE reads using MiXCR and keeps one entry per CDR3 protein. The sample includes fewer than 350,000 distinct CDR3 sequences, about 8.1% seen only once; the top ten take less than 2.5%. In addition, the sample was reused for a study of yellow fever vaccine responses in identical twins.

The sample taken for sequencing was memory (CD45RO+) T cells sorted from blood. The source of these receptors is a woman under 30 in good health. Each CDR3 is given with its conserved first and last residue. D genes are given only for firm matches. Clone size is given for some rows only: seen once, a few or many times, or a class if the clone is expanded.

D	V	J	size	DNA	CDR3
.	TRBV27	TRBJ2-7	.	TGTGCCAGCAGTTCTTGGGCAGATAGGGACGAGCAGTACTTC	CASSSWADRDEQYF
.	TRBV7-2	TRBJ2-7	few	TGTGCCAGCAGCTTAGGTTACAGATCCTACGAGCAGTACTTC	CASSLGYRSYEQYF
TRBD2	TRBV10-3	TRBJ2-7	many	TGTGCCATCAGTGGACTAGCGGGAGTAGGAGGCGAGCAGTACTTC	CAISGLAGVGGEQYF
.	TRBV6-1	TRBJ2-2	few	TGTGCCAGCAGTGGCGGACGGACGAACACCGGGGAGCTGTTTTTT	CASSGGRTNTGELFF
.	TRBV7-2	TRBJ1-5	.	TGTGCCAGCAGCTTAGCTTTGGGGGCCAATCAGCCCCAGCATTTT	CASSLALGANQPQHF
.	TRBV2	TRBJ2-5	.	TGTGCCAGCACCCCGGGGTTGGGTCGGACCCAGTACTTC	CASTPGLGRTQYF
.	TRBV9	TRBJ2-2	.	TGTGCCAGCAGCGTAGATGACCGTTACAACACCGGGGAGCTGTTTTTT	CASSVDDRYNTGELFF
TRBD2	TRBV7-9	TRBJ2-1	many	TGTGCCAGCAGCCCCCTACTAGGGACTAGCGGGGGGAATGAGCAGTTCTTC	CASSPLLGTSGGNEQFF
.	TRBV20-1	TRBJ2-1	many	TGCAGTGCTAGAGGCGGGGCCTCCTACAATGAGCAGTTCTTC	CSARGGASYNEQFF
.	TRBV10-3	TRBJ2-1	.	TGTGCCATCAGAGGGGCCGGTAAAAATGAGCAGTTCTTC	CAIRGAGKNEQFF
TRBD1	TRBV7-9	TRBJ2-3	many	TGTGCCAGCAGTTTGGGACAGGGCGACACAGATACGCAGTATTTT	CASSLGQGDTDTQYF
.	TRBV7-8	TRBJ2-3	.	TGTGCCAGCAGCTTCGTTGGGAGGCAGGGGGCAGATACGCAGTATTTT	CASSFVGRQGADTQYF
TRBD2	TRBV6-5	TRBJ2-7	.	TGTGCCAGCAGTTATTTGACTAGCGGGATCAACGAGCAGTACTTC	CASSYLTSGINEQYF
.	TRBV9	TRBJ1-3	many	TGTGCCAGCAGCGTAGCGGGCGGCGCCCCTGGAAACACCATATATTTT	CASSVAGGAPGNTIYF
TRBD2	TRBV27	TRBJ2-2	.	TGTGCCAGCAGCCTGGGACTAGCGGGCCTTGGCCGTTACACCGGGGAGCTGTTTTTT	CASSLGLAGLGRYTGELFF
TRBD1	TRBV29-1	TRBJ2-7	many	TGCAGCGTTGGGTTAGGGGGCGACGAGCAGTACTTC	CSVGLGGDEQYF
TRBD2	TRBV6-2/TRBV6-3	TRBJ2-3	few	TGTGCCAGCAGTTACCCCATACTAGCGGGAGCCAGCACAGATACGCAGTATTTT	CASSYPILAGASTDTQYF
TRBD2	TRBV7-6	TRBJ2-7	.	TGTGCCAGCAGCCAAAGGCTAGCGGCCTACGAGCAGTACTTC	CASSQRLAAYEQYF
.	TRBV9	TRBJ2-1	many	TGTGCCAGCAGCGTAGTCCCGGTGGTGTACAATGAGCAGTTCTTC	CASSVVPVVYNEQFF
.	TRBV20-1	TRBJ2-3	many	TGCAGTGCTATCGTGGGTGTGGGCTCGTATAGCACAGATACGCAGTATTTT	CSAIVGVGSYSTDTQYF
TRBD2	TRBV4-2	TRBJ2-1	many	TGTGCCAGCAGCCAAGTCTGGGCTAGCGGGTTTGCCTACAATGAGCAGTTCTTC	CASSQVWASGFAYNEQFF
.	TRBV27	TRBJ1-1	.	TGTGCCAGCACTGGGAATCCCAGGGCTGAAGCTTTCTTT	CASTGNPRAEAFF
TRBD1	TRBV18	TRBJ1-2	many	TGTGCCAGCTCACCCCGGACAGGGGATAACTATGGCTACACCTTC	CASSPRTGDNYGYTF
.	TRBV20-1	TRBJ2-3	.	TGCAGTGCTAGCGGGGGCCCCGACCTTGCTGAACGCTCCACAGATACGCAGTATTTT	CSASGGPDLAERSTDTQYF
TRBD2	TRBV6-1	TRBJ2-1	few	TGTGCCAGCAGCCGTACTAGCGGCTATTACAATGAGCAGTTCTTC	CASSRTSGYYNEQFF
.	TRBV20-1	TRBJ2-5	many	TGCAGTGCTAGAGATCAAGGGCGTCCCCCGGGGACCCAGTACTTC	CSARDQGRPPGTQYF
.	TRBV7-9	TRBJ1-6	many	TGTGCCAGCAGCGTAGGATGGGGTTCACCCCTCCACTTT	CASSVGWGSPLHF
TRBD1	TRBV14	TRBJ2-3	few	TGTGCCAGCAGCCAAGCCCTAGGACAGGGAACAGATACGCAGTATTTT	CASSQALGQGTDTQYF
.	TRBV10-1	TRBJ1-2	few	TGCGCCAGCAGTGATAATTCCTATGGCTACACCTTC	CASSDNSYGYTF
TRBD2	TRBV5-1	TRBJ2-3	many	TGCGCCAGCAGCTTGGGGGTGACTAGCGCTTTAGGGGATACGCAGTATTTT	CASSLGVTSALGDTQYF
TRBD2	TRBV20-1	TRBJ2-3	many	TGCAGTGCTAGCTCGGCTAGCGGGAGATCGGATACGCAGTATTTT	CSASSASGRSDTQYF
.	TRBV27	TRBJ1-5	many	TGTGCCAGCAGTCCCGGACATACTTTGGGTCAGCCCCAGCATTTT	CASSPGHTLGQPQHF
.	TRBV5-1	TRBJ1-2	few	TGCGCCAGCAGCTTGGATCCGGGCTCAGCTAACTATGGCTACACCTTC	CASSLDPGSANYGYTF
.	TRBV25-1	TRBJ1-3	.	TGTGCCAGCAGTGGTTCAGCCCGCTCTGAAAACACCATATATTTT	CASSGSARSENTIYF
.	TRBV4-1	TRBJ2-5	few	TGCGCCAGCAGCCAAGTGGGGCAAGAGACCCAGTACTTC	CASSQVGQETQYF
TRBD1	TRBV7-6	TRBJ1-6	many	TGTGCCAGCAGCTTAGCCGGGACAGGGGAGAATTCACCCCTCCACTTT	CASSLAGTGENSPLHF
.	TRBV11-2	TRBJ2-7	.	TGTGCCAGCAGCTTAGAACCGGGAGCTATCTACGAGCAGTACTTC	CASSLEPGAIYEQYF
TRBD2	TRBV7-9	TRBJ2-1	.	TGTGCCAGCAGCCCAGAGCGGGGGGCCCTCAATGAGCAGTTCTTC	CASSPERGALNEQFF
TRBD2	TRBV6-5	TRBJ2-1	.	TGTGCCAGCAGTTCCGGGACTAGCGGGAAGAATGAGCAGTTCTTC	CASSSGTSGKNEQFF
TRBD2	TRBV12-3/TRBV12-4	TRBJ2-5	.	TGTGCCAGCAGTTTAGGATCTAGCGGGGTGGGAGAGACCCAGTACTTC	CASSLGSSGVGETQYF
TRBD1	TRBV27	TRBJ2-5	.	TGTGCCAGCAGTTTATGGGGGGGACAGGGAGGAGGTGAGACCCAGTACTTC	CASSLWGGQGGGETQYF
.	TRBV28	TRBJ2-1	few	TGTGCCAGCAGTAAATATTTGGGTAACAATGAGCAGTTCTTC	CASSKYLGNNEQFF
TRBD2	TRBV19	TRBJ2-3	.	TGTGCCAGTAGTACTAGCGGGAGCATGGCGCAGTATTTT	CASSTSGSMAQYF
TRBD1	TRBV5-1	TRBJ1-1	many	TGCGCCAGCAGCTTAATGGACAGGCGGGGAGATGAAGCTTTCTTT	CASSLMDRRGDEAFF
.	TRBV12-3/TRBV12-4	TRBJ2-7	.	TGTGCCAGCAGCCCGTCGTTGTTGCGCCCTTACGAGCAGTACTTC	CASSPSLLRPYEQYF
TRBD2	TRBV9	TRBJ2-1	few	TGTGCCAGCAGCGCTAAATCAATACCGGGACTAGAGGCAGATGAGCAGTTCTTC	CASSAKSIPGLEADEQFF
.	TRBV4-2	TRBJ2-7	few	TGTGCCAGCAGCCAAAAAGCTGAGTCCTACGAGCAGTACTTC	CASSQKAESYEQYF
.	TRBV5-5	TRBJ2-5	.	TGTGCCAGCAGCCCTAATTTAGGGTACCAAGAGACCCAGTACTTC	CASSPNLGYQETQYF
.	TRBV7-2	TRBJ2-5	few	TGTGCCAGCAGCTTATTTACAGAGACCCAGTACTTC	CASSLFTETQYF
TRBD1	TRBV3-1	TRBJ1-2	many	TGTGCCAGCAGCCAAGCCCGACAGGGGATGGATGGCTACACCTTC	CASSQARQGMDGYTF
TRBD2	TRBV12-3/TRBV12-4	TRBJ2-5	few	TGTGCCAGCAGTCTCGGCCCTAGCGGGGAGCAAGAGACCCAGTACTTC	CASSLGPSGEQETQYF
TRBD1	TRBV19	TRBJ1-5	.	TGTGCCAGTAGAAGGCAGGGGGCTGGGAGCAATCAGCCCCAGCATTTT	CASRRQGAGSNQPQHF
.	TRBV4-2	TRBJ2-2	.	TGTGCCAGCAGCCAAGAATTAACGGGGCCCACCGGGGAGCTGTTTTTT	CASSQELTGPTGELFF